The T cell receptor beta chain described here comes from a study of blood T cell repertoires in COVID-19. Study overall: PBMCs, B-cell-depleted T cells, or T cells were the source of the cDNA or gDNA that made up the material.

Germline assignment: CDR1 LNHDA and CDR2 SQIVND (reference sequence). Trimming left V 10 bases short and J 1 base short, with 15 bases between. The CDR3 extends over 14 amino acids. Original analysis: Nucleated cell number was recorded as an estimate derived from reference gene primer amplification. The assay was immunoSEQ multiplex PCR, and TCRdb's table has in-frame clones only and misses some. V, J and clone size were drawn from that table, and D and trimming were deduced from the DNA. Of roughly 120,000 clones in the sample, around 74% are singletons; the top ten hold 6%. V usage is TRBV19 and J usage is TRBJ2-3; TRBD2 might be the D (5 bases). Material: peripheral blood. The receptor comes from an elderly man with COVID-19, enrolled during active disease. The CDR3 loop reads CAIAQEVGTDTQYF. The CDR3 DNA reads TGTGCCATCGCCCAGGAGGTCGGCACAGATACGCAGTATTTT. The full variable domain, completed using reference TRBV19 and TRBJ2-3, is DGGITQSPKYLFRKEGQNVTLSCEQNLNHDAMYWYRQDPGQGLRLIYYSQIVNDFQKGDIAEGYSVSREKKESFPLTVTSAQKNPTAFYLCAIAQEVGTDTQYFGPGTRLTVL.